This is a list of T cell receptor beta chains from one sample in a study of breast tumors, draining lymph nodes, adjacent tissues. TCRdb ran MiXCR on the multiplex PCR reads and lists one entry per CDR3 protein. Among about 270,000 distinct CDR3 sequences, about 33% were seen once, and the ten largest hold roughly 1.2%. Sequenced sample: axillary lymph node tissue. These receptors all stem from a female donor with breast cancer. Some clones in this sample may be carry-over from other donors' samples. CDR3s leave out the opening cysteine and the closing phenylalanine or tryptophan. The size of a clone is reported for some rows only, either as once, few or many, or as a class for expanded clones.

TRBV19	many	TRBJ2-1	ASSIRVGDSNEQF
TRBV5-1	many	TRBJ1-6	ASSLSGQGVNSPLH
TRBV20-1	.	TRBJ2-5	SAFVGSGTSGIGETQY
TRBV6-5	many	TRBJ2-2	ASGGTGELF
TRBV7-9	many	TRBJ2-1	ASSSRGGTADRNEQF
TRBV4-1	many	TRBJ2-7	ASSRDRDSSYEQY
TRBV20-1	many	TRBJ2-3	SAEGTGNTNTQY
TRBV2	few	TRBJ2-5	ASSDPGAGPQY
TRBV28	.	TRBJ1-1	ASAKTVGEAF
TRBV19	many	TRBJ2-1	ASSIGVGEQF
TRBV7-2	many	TRBJ1-5	ASSPTGGSQPQH
TRBV6-5	.	TRBJ1-4	ASRRGQGYEKLF
TRBV2	.	TRBJ1-1	ASTRERSTEAF
TRBV29-1	many	TRBJ2-6	SVADRAGANVLT
TRBV12-3/TRBV12-4	many	TRBJ2-7	ASRASGSSHEQY
TRBV9	many	TRBJ1-3	ASSVGEAPGNTIY
TRBV20-1	many	TRBJ2-7	SAPTTSGGIYEQY
TRBV24-1	.	TRBJ2-5	ATSDLRTGTGETQY
TRBV20-1	many	TRBJ2-3	SAKTIRGTDTQY
TRBV4-1	many	TRBJ2-7	ASSQAQLSSYEQY
TRBV2	.	TRBJ2-5	ASQREGINNEQ
TRBV6-6	many	TRBJ2-7	ASSYSGQGAYEQY
TRBV24-1	.	TRBJ1-4	ATSDMDSNEKLF
TRBV9	many	TRBJ2-7	ASSVGGTSEQY
TRBV28	few	TRBJ1-2	ASSLIGEGGYT
TRBV12-3/TRBV12-4	many	TRBJ2-1	ASSYAGGATNEQF
TRBV4-1	many	TRBJ1-6	ASSQDPGQGNSPLH
TRBV5-5	.	TRBJ2-7	ASSRGRDRDPFEQY
TRBV30	many	TRBJ1-6	AWRARLGTGVSPLH
TRBV12-3/TRBV12-4	.	TRBJ2-7	ASSFTASGAYEQY
TRBV29-1	.	TRBJ1-2	SVEPGYDSSGYT
TRBV30	.	TRBJ2-7	AWSPNLAKPTYEQY
TRBV2	many	TRBJ2-1	ASMRASGNEQF
TRBV7-3	many	TRBJ1-2	ASSPNPGQGTYGYT
TRBV30	many	TRBJ2-5	AWSVGGPETQY
TRBV2	many	TRBJ1-6	ASSEPQGPTYNSPLH
TRBV28	.	TRBJ1-5	ASSLTMQPQH
TRBV5-6	many	TRBJ2-5	ASSLGGRQETQY
TRBV9	many	TRBJ2-7	ASSVGLADSYEQY
TRBV20-1	many	TRBJ2-1	SAREGWGNEQF
TRBV20-1	many	TRBJ2-7	SARRLAGGHYEQY
TRBV28	.	TRBJ2-1	ASSLLGDWVNEQF
TRBV18	.	TRBJ2-7	ASSLSVGGLDEQY
TRBV28	.	TRBJ2-1	TSNQGGRTSYNEQF
TRBV7-8	few	TRBJ1-1	ASSLAGRPEAF
TRBV7-9	many	TRBJ2-7	ASSLVDREQY
TRBV25-1	.	TRBJ2-3	ASSLRGAENTQY